Below are 10 T cell receptor beta chains sequenced from a single sample in a study of Ad26.COV2.S vaccination and SARS-CoV-2 variants. Generated by immunoSEQ multiplex PCR, the TCRdb table keeps only in-frame clones and is missing some. The sample shows around 450,000 clones, roughly 87% of them seen only once. As to treatment: approximately 18 received Ad26.COV2.S at low or high dose, single or two shots; 5 received placebo; per-sample allocation not given. On day 63 after the first injection, vaccine and placebo recipients gave samples. Sequences were derived from peripheral blood, sampled in a trial of Ad26.COV2.S vaccine versus placebo. The receptors were sampled from a person aged 18 to 59 who received the Ad26.COV2.S COVID-19 vaccine or a placebo.

The rearrangement uses TRBV6-5 and TRBJ2-2; 8 bases agree with TRBD1. From germline, CDR1 is MNHEY and CDR2 SVGAGI. V lost 5 bases and J lost 7; bases outside the gene matches: 6. CDR3 size: 14 residues. CDR3 sequence (DNA): TGTGCCAGCAGTCCCGGACAGGGCGGCGGGGAGCTGTTTTTT. This codes for CASSPGQGGGELFF.

CDR3 protein: CASSSLAGGGEQYF. The CDR3 bases are TGTGCCAGCAGCTCCCTGGCAGGGGGGGGCGAGCAGTACTTC. This chain uses TRBV7-6 with TRBJ2-7, with D perhaps TRBD1 or TRBD2 (7 bases each). Germline V gene sequence: CDR1 SGHVS, CDR2 FNYEAQ. V dropped 4 bases and J dropped 6 bases, with 16 bases sitting between them. The CDR3 loop spans 14 amino acids.

The rearrangement uses TRBV19 and TRBJ1-2, with D possibly matching TRBD1 (5 bases). The CDR3 runs to 10 residues. Trimming took off 7 bases at V and 11 bases at J, with 11 bases between the two ends. The germline V gene encodes CDR1 LNHDA and CDR2 SQIVND (reference sequence). The DNA for the CDR3 is TGTGCCAGTAAAGGGGAAGGGTACACCTTC. Amino acids: CASKGEGYTF. The whole variable domain, filled in from reference TRBV19 and TRBJ1-2, reads DGGITQSPKYLFRKEGQNVTLSCEQNLNHDAMYWYRQDPGQGLRLIYYSQIVNDFQKGDIAEGYSVSREKKESFPLTVTSAQKNPTAFYLCASKGEGYTFGSGTRLTVV.

The chain links TRBV29-1 to TRBJ2-5; either TRBD1 or TRBD2 may fit D (5 bases each). The germline gives CDR1 SQVTM, CDR2 ANQGSEA. V lost 7 bases and J 5 bases, leaving 14 bases between the germline ends. The CDR3 runs to 12 residues. CDR3 amino acids: CSGEGFLETQYF. DNA for the CDR3: TGCAGCGGCGAGGGGTTTTTGGAGACCCAGTACTTC.

The chain carries TRBV28 and TRBJ1-4, with no clear D. Germline V gene lookup returns CDR1 MDHEN and CDR2 SYDVKM. The CDR3 is made up of 13 amino acids. Trimming removed 5 bases from V and 10 bases from J, with 14 bases in between. This chain's CDR3 is CASSPPRRGKLFF. The CDR3, as DNA: TGTGCCAGCAGTCCCCCGCGGCGGGGAAAACTGTTTTTT.

The DNA for the CDR3 is TGTGCCAGCAGCCCGGGACGGATATCCTACAATGAGCAGTTCTTC. Translated: CASSPGRISYNEQFF. V usage is TRBV4-2 and J usage is TRBJ2-1; D is tentatively TRBD1 or TRBD2 (5 bases each). The V gene lost 4 bases and the J gene lost 1 base, with 11 bases spanning the gap. The germline V gene has CDR1 LGHNA and CDR2 YNFKEQ. The CDR3 runs 15 residues.

The chain combines TRBV18 with TRBJ1-4; perhaps TRBD1 as D (6 bases). This CDR3 region has 13 residues. The germline V and J ends were trimmed by 0 bases and 11 bases, with 10 bases remaining between them. Germline V gives CDR1 KGHSH, CDR2 LQKENI. CDR3 DNA: TGTGCCAGCTCACCACCGAGGGGGGGGAAACTGTTTTTT. As protein: CASSPPRGGKLFF.

This chain joins TRBV24-1 and TRBJ2-5; no firm D call. Germline CDR1 KGHDR, CDR2 SFDVKD. The CDR3 covers 13 residues. The V end was cut by 5 bases, the J end by 1 base, with 7 bases between. The CDR3 DNA reads TGTGCCACCAGTGGGCCGACCCAAGAGACCCAGTACTTC. Protein sequence: CATSGPTQETQYF.

V is TRBV7-2 and J is TRBJ2-2, with 7 bases that match TRBD2. There are 14 residues in the CDR3. Germline V CDR1 and CDR2: SGHTA, FQGNSA. J gave up 7 bases and V 5 bases, and 7 bases lay outside the gene matches. The CDR3 sequence: CASSAAGGIGELFF. Written as DNA, the CDR3 is TGTGCCAGCAGCGCCGCCGGGGGGATCGGGGAGCTGTTTTTT.

The chain has TRBV2 and TRBJ2-2; no clear D. In germline, CDR1 is SNHLY, CDR2 FYNNEI. The CDR3 runs 15 residues. The V end lost 3 bases, the J end lost 8 bases, and 16 bases lay between the germline ends. The CDR3 nucleotides read TGTGCCAGCAGTGACAGGCAGCCTACCCTGGGGGAGCTGTTTTTT. It is translated as CASSDRQPTLGELFF.